The 29 T cell receptor beta chains below come from one sample, sequenced in a study of cytomegalovirus exposure and HLA in healthy donors. 60 Vbeta and 13 Jbeta primers were used in PCR. TCRdb's copy holds only in-frame clones and misses some; the assay was immunoSEQ multiplex PCR. The table has 130,000 to 150,000 clones, 55% to 85% seen once; the top ten hold roughly 2.1%. Sequencing input: PBMCs. Every receptor here comes from a man aged 40-50 years in good health and CMV-seronegative.

The rearrangement links TRBV4-3 to TRBJ2-5, with TRBD2 matching over 7 bases. This CDR3 is built from 15 residues. Unmatched junction bases numbered 10, after V lost 4 bases and J lost 5 bases. Germline V lookup: CDR1 LGHNA, CDR2 YSLEER. In DNA, the CDR3 is TGCGCCAGCAGCCCGGTGGGGTGGGAGGGGGAGACCCAGTACTTC. Translated: CASSPVGWEGETQYF.

The CDR3 reads CASSPGTGLNYGYTF. The CDR3 DNA sequence: TGTGCCAGCAGTCCCGGGACAGGCCTTAACTATGGCTACACCTTC. This chain connects TRBV27 to TRBJ1-2, with TRBD1 matching 8 bases. The CDR3 sequence is 15 residues long. V lost 5 bases to trimming and J lost 1 base; unmatched junction nucleotides: 6. Germline CDR1 reads MNHEY; CDR2 reads SMNVEV (reference sequence).

The J gene is TRBJ1-2, the V gene TRBV5-1, with TRBD1 identical over 7 bases. Germline V gene data show CDR1 as SGHRS and CDR2 as YFSETQ. With V trimmed by 0 bases and J by 11 bases, 16 bases remained unmatched. The CDR3 loop spans 16 amino acids. The CDR3 spells CASSLVSQGPGTGYTF. DNA of the CDR3: TGCGCCAGCAGCTTGGTCTCACAGGGGCCGGGAACGGGATACACCTTC.

This chain connects TRBV5-1 to TRBJ2-1; D not resolved. This CDR3 is 14 amino acids long. V shed 3 bases and J shed 4 bases, with 11 bases lying between them. CDR1 is SGHRS, CDR2 YFSETQ, per germline. The DNA for the CDR3 is TGCGCCAGCAGCTCGTCCGTCCCGTACAATGAGCAGTTCTTC. The encoded protein is CASSSSVPYNEQFF.

The chain carries TRBV5-1 and TRBJ1-2; 7 nucleotides line up with TRBD1. The germline V gene has CDR1 SGHRS and CDR2 YFSETQ. The trim removed 0 bases at V and 3 bases at J, leaving 5 bases unmatched. The CDR3 consists of 15 residues. The CDR3 region has the DNA TGCGCCAGCAGCTTGGACACCACAGGGGACTATGGCTACACCTTC. Translation: CASSLDTTGDYGYTF.

This clone was recorded only once. The gene calls are TRBV9 and TRBJ2-3, with 10 bases identical to TRBD2. V trimming: 4 bases; J trimming: 2 bases; junction bases outside the gene matches: 7. This CDR3 spans 16 amino acids. The V gene's germline CDR1 is SGDLS and CDR2 YYNGEE. CDR3: CASSSGLADFTDTQYF. The CDR3 DNA reads TGTGCCAGCAGCTCAGGACTAGCGGATTTCACAGATACGCAGTATTTT.

DNA for the CDR3: TGTGCCAGCAGCTTATTGGGACAGGTGTGGAACACTGAAGCTTTCTTT. It codes for CASSLLGQVWNTEAFF. This chain links TRBV7-2 with TRBJ1-1, with TRBD1 identical over 8 bases. CDR1 and CDR2 (germline): SGHTA, FQGNSA. The CDR3 loop spans 16 amino acids. Trimming at V came to 2 bases and at J to 1 base, leaving 6 bases not matched to a gene.

CDR3 residues: CASTRLFGGNTDTQYF. CDR3 DNA sequence: TGTGCCAGCACCAGACTATTTGGGGGGAACACAGATACGCAGTATTTT. The V gene is TRBV2, the J gene TRBJ2-3, with a weak D call TRBD2 (6 bases). The V end was cut by 7 bases, the J end by 2 bases, with 19 bases between. This CDR3 contains 16 residues. Per the germline V gene, CDR1 is SNHLY and CDR2 is FYNNEI.

The CDR3 reads CASSAPTGGTNTEAFF. The CDR3 nucleotides are TGTGCCAGCAGCGCCCCGACAGGGGGGACCAACACTGAAGCTTTCTTT. The V and J genes are TRBV9 and TRBJ1-1, with 9 bases lining up with TRBD1. The germline V gene has CDR1 SGDLS and CDR2 YYNGEE. Trimming cost V 3 bases and J 2 bases; bases outside gene matches: 8. The CDR3 loop spans 16 amino acids.

The chain employs TRBV7-2 and TRBJ2-3, with 9 bases matching TRBD2. V gave up 1 base and J gave up 2 bases; unmatched junction bases: 4. CDR3 size: 16 residues. Germline values: CDR1 SGHTA, CDR2 FQGNSA. The CDR3 region has the DNA TGTGCCAGCAGCTTAGACCTAGCGGGATCCACAGATACGCAGTATTTT. This codes for CASSLDLAGSTDTQYF.

The genes are TRBV9 and TRBJ2-2; 10 nucleotides agree with TRBD2. J was trimmed by 0 bases and V by 2 bases; bases with no gene match: 4. CDR3 length: 17 residues. Germline values: CDR1 SGDLS, CDR2 YYNGEE. Here the CDR3 reads CASSVSSGSPNTGELFF. CDR3 DNA sequence: TGTGCCAGCAGCGTTTCTAGCGGGAGCCCGAACACCGGGGAGCTGTTTTTT.

The chain has TRBV19 and TRBJ2-7; the match to TRBD1 covers 8 bases. This CDR3 region has 14 residues. The ends lost 6 bases at V and 5 bases at J; junction bases unmatched: 9. Germline lookup yields CDR1 LNHDA and CDR2 SQIVND (reference sequence). The CDR3 loop is CASRNSGGWDEQYF. As DNA, the CDR3 is TGTGCCAGTAGGAACTCAGGGGGCTGGGACGAGCAGTACTTC.

The chain has TRBV11-2 and TRBJ2-7; TRBD2 agrees at 8 bases. V was pared by 2 bases and J by 0 bases, with 9 bases of the junction left unmatched. Germline lookup yields CDR1 SGHAT and CDR2 FQNNGV. CDR3 length: 17 residues. This CDR3 is CASSLTWAGGSSYEQYF. In DNA, the CDR3 is TGTGCCAGCAGCTTAACTTGGGCGGGAGGAAGCTCCTACGAGCAGTACTTC.

This rearrangement joins TRBV28 to TRBJ2-2; the D is unclear. This CDR3 is 15 amino acids long. The germline V gene encodes CDR1 MDHEN and CDR2 SYDVKM. V was shortened by 3 bases and J by 3 bases, with 11 bases between the two germline ends. CDR3 DNA sequence: TGTGCCAGCAGTTTTGAGGCAGAATACACCGGGGAGCTGTTTTTT. It codes for CASSFEAEYTGELFF.

The rearrangement joins TRBV4-1 to TRBJ2-5; D is possibly TRBD1 (6 bases). Trimming removed 1 base from V and 6 bases from J, with 15 bases in between. CDR3 length: 15 residues. Germline CDR1 is MGHRA and CDR2 is YSYEKL. CDR3 in amino acids: CASSQVTPGAKTQYF. The CDR3 DNA is TGCGCCAGCAGCCAAGTTACACCAGGGGCAAAGACCCAGTACTTC.

This clone was seen more than once but under ten times. The V and J genes are TRBV7-2 and TRBJ2-3; 7 bases map to TRBD2. V dropped 3 bases and J dropped 6; count of bases not matched to a gene: 12. This CDR3 region has 16 residues. Germline V CDR1 and CDR2: SGHTA, FQGNSA. In nucleotides, the CDR3 is TGTGCCAGCAGCTTCCCAATGGCGGGAGACGCGGATACGCAGTATTTT. Its translation is CASSFPMAGDADTQYF.

This clone was recorded only once. The chain joins TRBV5-1 to TRBJ2-2; weak D call: TRBD2 (6 bases). Trimming cost V 0 bases and J 7 bases, with 19 bases left between them. Per the germline V gene, CDR1 is SGHRS and CDR2 is YFSETQ. CDR3 length: 17 residues. CDR3 nucleotides: TGCGCCAGCAGCTTGGAGGAGGGACTCTTCCAGGGCGGGGAGCTGTTTTTT. Its protein is CASSLEEGLFQGGELFF.

V and J are TRBV27 and TRBJ1-6, with D perhaps TRBD1 (5 bases). The V gene's germline CDR1 is MNHEY and CDR2 SMNVEV (reference sequence). The CDR3 covers 15 residues. The V and J ends lost 4 bases and 1 base respectively, with 8 bases between them. The CDR3 sequence: CASSWQGSYNSPLHF. Written as DNA, the CDR3 is TGTGCCAGCAGTTGGCAGGGTTCCTATAATTCACCCCTCCACTTT.

The chain recombines TRBV6-6 with TRBJ1-3; D is unresolved. From germline, CDR1 is MNHNY and CDR2 SVGAGI (reference sequence). Trimming left V 8 bases short and J 0 bases short, with 11 bases between. The CDR3 length is 14 residues. CDR3 nucleotide sequence: TGTGCCAGCTCTTCAGCAGGCTCTGGAAACACCATATATTTT. It yields the protein CASSSAGSGNTIYF.

The rearrangement joins TRBV4-3 to TRBJ2-5, with 9 bases fitting TRBD2. V trimming: 1 base; J trimming: 0 bases; junction bases outside the gene matches: 6. The CDR3 extends over 17 amino acids. Germline values: CDR1 LGHNA, CDR2 YSLEER. CDR3 sequence (DNA): TGCGCCAGCAGCCAAGGCTGGCGGGAGGGTCACCAAGAGACCCAGTACTTC. Amino acid sequence: CASSQGWREGHQETQYF.

The chain has TRBV7-2 and TRBJ2-2, with D tentatively TRBD2 (6 bases). CDR3 length: 16 amino acids. Deletions cut 11 bases from V and 4 bases from J, with 23 bases between. CDR1 is SGHTA, CDR2 FQGNSA, per germline. The CDR3 loop is CAASSGITRGTGELFF. As DNA, the CDR3 is TGTGCCGCAAGTAGCGGAATCACCCGCGGCACCGGGGAGCTGTTTTTT.

The chain is built from TRBV6-5 and TRBJ2-2, with TRBD1 as a possible D gene (6 bases). V was shortened by 6 bases and J by 8 bases, with 13 bases between the two germline ends. Germline loops: CDR1 MNHEY, CDR2 SVGAGI. The CDR3 is 13 amino acids. This chain's CDR3 is CASRLNRDGELFF. In DNA, the CDR3 is TGTGCCAGCAGATTAAACAGGGATGGGGAGCTGTTTTTT.

The V and J genes are TRBV18 and TRBJ1-1; tentative D call: TRBD1 (5 bases). Trimming took 7 bases from V and 8 from J, leaving 14 bases between them. There are 12 residues in the CDR3. Germline V gene sequence: CDR1 KGHSH, CDR2 LQKENI. The CDR3, as DNA: TGTGCCAGCTGGGGATCAGGGTGGGAAGCTTTCTTT. This sequence encodes CASWGSGWEAFF.

The chain couples TRBV5-1 to TRBJ2-7, with no clear D. This CDR3 is 14 amino acids long. The germline V gene has CDR1 SGHRS and CDR2 YFSETQ. Trimming cost V 0 bases and J 3 bases, with 10 bases left between them. The DNA for the CDR3 is TGCGCCAGCAGCTTGGGTAGCTACGACTACGAGCAGTACTTC. This codes for CASSLGSYDYEQYF.

The genes are TRBV13 and TRBJ2-3; 9 nucleotides agree with TRBD2. The CDR3 extends over 19 amino acids. Germline loops: CDR1 PRHDT, CDR2 FYEKMQ (reference sequence). J was trimmed by 3 bases and V by 1 base; bases with no gene match: 14. The CDR3 DNA is TGTGCCAGCAGCTTAGCCTCGTTTCTCCGAGCGGGGGGAACAGATACGCAGTATTTT. Encoded protein: CASSLASFLRAGGTDTQYF.

The chain is built from TRBV6-1 and TRBJ1-2, with a weak D call TRBD1 (6 bases). The V end was cut by 3 bases, the J end by 8 bases, with 13 bases between. This CDR3 spans 13 amino acids. Germline V CDR1 and CDR2: MNHNS, SASEGT. The CDR3 here is CASSDLQGGGYTF. The CDR3 DNA is TGTGCCAGCAGTGATTTACAGGGAGGGGGCTACACCTTC.

J is TRBJ1-4 and V is TRBV5-6; TRBD1 agrees at 8 bases. This CDR3 spans 14 amino acids. Germline V gives CDR1 SGHDT, CDR2 YYEEEE. V dropped 1 base and J dropped 7; count of bases not matched to a gene: 3. The CDR3 is CASSLSGGFEKLFF. The DNA of the CDR3 is TGTGCCAGCAGCTTGTCAGGGGGCTTTGAAAAACTGTTTTTT. Full variable domain (remainder filled in from reference TRBV5-6 and TRBJ1-4): DAGVTQSPTHLIKTRGQQVTLRCSPKSGHDTVSWYQQALGQGPQFIFQYYEEEERQRGNFPDRFSGHQFPNYSSELNVNALLLGDSALYLCASSLSGGFEKLFFGSGTQLSVL.

This clone appeared once. V usage is TRBV28 and J usage is TRBJ1-1; D gene ambiguous. Germline V gene sequence: CDR1 MDHEN, CDR2 SYDVKM. The CDR3 has 14 residues. V was trimmed by 3 bases and J by 7 bases, leaving 15 bases between them. CDR3 nucleotides: TGTGCCAGCAGTTTGAAGACAAGGCGCCTTGAAGCTTTCTTT. The encoded protein is CASSLKTRRLEAFF.

The rearrangement links TRBV5-1 to TRBJ2-3, with TRBD2 identical over 9 bases. Trimming cost V 5 bases and J 3 bases; bases outside gene matches: 7. The germline V gene has CDR1 SGHRS and CDR2 YFSETQ. There are 15 residues in the CDR3. The CDR3 loop reads CASSSLSGGTDTQYF. In DNA form, the CDR3 reads TGCGCCAGCAGTTCCCTTAGCGGGGGTACAGATACGCAGTATTTT. Together with reference TRBV5-1 and TRBJ2-3, the CDR3 gives the full variable domain: KAGVTQTPRYLIKTRGQQVTLSCSPISGHRSVSWYQQTPGQGLQFLFEYFSETQRNKGNFPGRFSGRQFSNSRSEMNVSTLELGDSALYLCASSSLSGGTDTQYFGPGTRLTVL.